This T cell receptor beta chain derives from a study of cytomegalovirus exposure and HLA in healthy donors. Study-level results: Reports showed the classifier diagnosing cytomegalovirus status with high specificity and sensitivity.

In the case of this clone: What it recognizes is unknown.

Trimming removed 4 bases at V and 13 bases at J, with 13 bases between. Germline V gene lookup returns CDR1 SEHNR and CDR2 FQNEAQ (reference sequence). This CDR3 has 12 residues. Primers included in the PCR were 60 Vbeta and 13 Jbeta primers. Only in-frame clones appear in the TCRdb table, and some are missing; sequencing was by immunoSEQ multiplex PCR. The profile covers about 280,000 clones, with about 90% appearing a single time and approximately 2.4% taken by the ten largest. The chain recombines TRBV7-9 with TRBJ1-4; weak D call: TRBD1 (5 bases). The sample comprised PBMCs. The TCR comes from a woman aged 18-29 years in good health and CMV-seronegative. CDR3 nucleotide sequence: TGTGCCAGCAGCTCGTCAGGGCGAGGACTGTTTTTT. Amino acids: CASSSSGRGLFF.